This T cell receptor (beta chain) was recorded in a study of blood T cell repertoires in COVID-19. Overall study: Both acute and convalescent COVID-19 samples were obtained from the United States, Italy and Spain. Sample material is recorded as cDNA or gDNA derived from T cells, B-cell-depleted T cells, or PBMCs.

Original handling: Amplified reference gene primers provided the basis for estimating nucleated cell counts. Generated by immunoSEQ multiplex PCR, the TCRdb table keeps only in-frame clones and is missing some. Clone size and V and J calls were adopted from that table, with D and trimming inferred from the DNA. The sample yields about 41,000 clones, more than 75% seen once. V dropped 4 bases and J dropped 8 bases, with 14 bases sitting between them. The germline V gene encodes CDR1 MNHEY and CDR2 SVGAGI. The CDR3 runs to 13 residues. Sequenced sample: peripheral blood. The chain links TRBV6-5 to TRBJ1-2; D is unclear. The sequence derives from a human donor in a cohort sampled during active COVID-19. The CDR3 DNA sequence: TGTGCCAGCAGTTTAAATCTCATCCGGGGCTACACCTTC. Its protein is CASSLNLIRGYTF.